These T cell receptor beta chains were read from a single sample in a study of blood T cell repertoires in COVID-19. The protocol was immunoSEQ multiplex PCR, while the TCRdb copy is restricted to in-frame clones and leaves out a portion. The sample holds some 74,000 clones; approximately 89% are singletons and the top ten take 2.6%. Sequenced input: peripheral blood. All receptors derive from a man aged 45-65 years with COVID-19, enrolled during active disease. CDR3s include the opening cysteine and the closing phenylalanine or tryptophan. Each record gives: CDR3 protein, CDR3 DNA, clone size, V gene, J gene, D gene. D genes are given only for firm matches. Where a row states a size, it is once, few, many or the class of an expanded clone; other rows omit it.

CASSSWTGYGYTF	TGTGCCAGCAGTTCCTGGACAGGCTATGGCTACACCTTC	few	TRBV6-5	TRBJ1-2	TRBD1
CASSLLPRANTGELFF	TGTGCCAGCAGCTTATTACCCAGGGCGAACACCGGGGAGCTGTTTTTT	NA	TRBV7-8	TRBJ2-2	NA
CSVESYTEAFF	TGCAGCGTTGAATCTTACACTGAAGCTTTCTTT	few	TRBV29-1	TRBJ1-1	NA
CASSYSGSGRAETQYF	TGTGCCAGCAGTTACTCTGGTAGCGGGAGGGCTGAGACCCAGTACTTC	NA	TRBV6-2/TRBV6-3	TRBJ2-5	TRBD2
CASSGRAGVPAGELFF	TGCGCCAGCAGCGGGAGAGCGGGAGTACCAGCCGGGGAGCTGTTTTTT	NA	TRBV5-1	TRBJ2-2	TRBD2
CASSESGRDTEAFF	TGTGCCAGCAGTGAAAGCGGTAGAGACACTGAAGCTTTCTTT	NA	TRBV6-1	TRBJ1-1	NA
CASSPTGNTGELFF	TGTGCCAGCAGTCCAACAGGGAACACCGGGGAGCTGTTTTTT	NA	TRBV2	TRBJ2-2	NA
CASAGEGTDTQYF	TGTGCCAGCGCAGGGGAAGGCACAGATACGCAGTATTTT	NA	TRBV18	TRBJ2-3	NA
CASSLTPGAGGYNEQFF	TGTGCCAGCAGCTTAACCCCCGGGGCGGGAGGGTACAATGAGCAGTTCTTC	NA	TRBV7-3	TRBJ2-1	TRBD2
CASSYSNFGVVGNEQFF	TGTGCCAGCAGTTACTCGAACTTCGGGGTCGTAGGGAATGAGCAGTTCTTC	NA	TRBV6-2/TRBV6-3	TRBJ2-1	NA